Each of the 20 T cell receptor beta chains below was sequenced from the same sample in a study of beta chain features in type 1 diabetes. Reverse transcription of all isolated RNA meant that expressed TCRB transcripts were sequenced. Sequencing used immunoSEQ multiplex PCR; TCRdb keeps in-frame clones, though not all of them. The repertoire consists of hundreds of thousands of clones, with around 9.6% occurring once and the leading ten covering 0.034%. Sequenced material: naive CD4+ T cells from blood. Receptor source: a woman aged 18-30 years in good health.

The chain is built from TRBV9 and TRBJ1-1, with unresolved D. The CDR3 is 13 amino acids. Germline V lookup: CDR1 SGDLS, CDR2 YYNGEE. V lost 4 bases and J 8 bases, leaving 15 bases between the germline ends. CDR3 DNA sequence: TGTGCCAGCAGCCCACAATCGGCGGGGGAAGCTTTCTTT. Translated, it gives CASSPQSAGEAFF.

This clone was seen more than once but under ten times. V gene TRBV9 combines with J gene TRBJ1-1; D call uncertain. The CDR3 runs 14 residues. The germline CDR1 and CDR2 sequences are SGDLS and YYNGEE. V lost 0 bases, J lost 7 bases, and 13 bases lay in between. The CDR3 reads CASSVVVGLGEAFF. The CDR3 DNA is TGTGCCAGCAGCGTAGTAGTCGGGTTGGGTGAAGCTTTCTTT.

The chain is built from TRBV7-8 and TRBJ2-1, with D possibly matching TRBD2 (5 bases). Germline CDR1 SGHVS, CDR2 FQNEAQ. The CDR3 spans 11 residues. Trimming shortened V by 5 bases and J by 10 bases, and 9 bases separated the two germline ends. CDR3 in DNA: TGTGCCAGCAGCCCCTCGGGGGAGCAGTTCTTC. Protein sequence: CASSPSGEQFF.

The chain joins TRBV29-1 to TRBJ2-3; D might be TRBD2 (5 bases). Trimming cost V 6 bases and J 4 bases, with 14 bases left between them. The CDR3 sequence is 13 residues long. The germline V gene encodes CDR1 SQVTM and CDR2 ANQGSEA. In nucleotides, the CDR3 is TGCAGCGTCGCCAGAGGGCGCGCAGATACGCAGTATTTT. It is translated as CSVARGRADTQYF.

The chain employs TRBV27 and TRBJ1-2; TRBD1 matches 10 bases. V lost 5 bases, J lost 4 bases, and 1 base stayed unmatched. Germline V lookup: CDR1 MNHEY, CDR2 SMNVEV (reference sequence). The CDR3 contains 13 residues. In DNA form, the CDR3 reads TGTGCCAGCAGTCGGGACAGGGGCTATGGCTACACCTTC. Residues: CASSRDRGYGYTF.

This clone was seen a handful of times. The chain links TRBV7-8 to TRBJ2-7; 8 nucleotides line up with TRBD2. V shed 5 bases and J 5 bases; nucleotides not matched to a gene: 11. The germline V gene encodes CDR1 SGHVS and CDR2 FQNEAQ. The CDR3 runs 15 residues. The CDR3 DNA sequence: TGTGCCAGCAGCCGAACTAGCGGCCAGGTCCACGAGCAGTACTTC. It specifies CASSRTSGQVHEQYF.

V is TRBV9 and J is TRBJ2-5; D is possibly TRBD1 (5 bases). CDR3 length: 14 amino acids. CDR1 and CDR2 (germline): SGDLS, YYNGEE. With 0 bases removed from V and 3 bases from J, the gap between germline ends came to 9 bases. DNA for the CDR3: TGTGCCAGCAGCGTAGGACAGCTAAAAGAGACCCAGTACTTC. As protein: CASSVGQLKETQYF.

This clone was recorded a few times. The chain uses TRBV7-9 and TRBJ2-1; tentatively, D is TRBD1 (6 bases). The V end lost 1 base, the J end lost 8 bases, and 18 bases lay between the germline ends. The germline V gene has CDR1 SEHNR and CDR2 FQNEAQ (reference sequence). The CDR3 length is 16 residues. The CDR3 loop reads CASSLGAGEIGDEQFF. CDR3 coding DNA: TGTGCCAGCAGCTTAGGAGCAGGGGAGATAGGGGATGAGCAGTTCTTC.

In this sample, this clone turned up a few times. V is TRBV11-1 and J is TRBJ1-1; no clear D gene. V shed 5 bases and J shed 3 bases, with 19 bases lying between them. The CDR3 has 16 residues. Germline V gene lookup returns CDR1 SGHAT and CDR2 FQDESV (reference sequence). CDR3 coding DNA: TGTGCCAGCAGCGCGATAGACGCGATCGGGGACACTGAAGCTTTCTTT. Its protein is CASSAIDAIGDTEAFF. The full variable domain, its missing parts supplied by reference TRBV11-1 and TRBJ1-1, is EAEVAQSPRYKITEKSQAVAFWCDPISGHATLYWYRQILGQGPELLVQFQDESVVDDSQLPKDRFSAERLKGVDSTLKIQPAELGDSAMYLCASSAIDAIGDTEAFFGQGTRLTVV.

This clone appeared a few times. V is TRBV30 and J is TRBJ1-1, with 7 nucleotides matching TRBD1. The CDR3 consists of 13 residues. The germline V gene encodes CDR1 GTSNPN and CDR2 SVGIG (reference sequence). The V and J ends lost 3 bases and 4 bases, in that order; junction bases with no gene match: 5. The CDR3 here is CAWRANRGTEAFF. CDR3 nucleotide sequence: TGTGCCTGGAGGGCAAACAGGGGCACTGAAGCTTTCTTT.

The J gene is TRBJ1-1, the V gene TRBV5-1; 8 bases agree with TRBD1. The CDR3 length is 11 residues. The germline V gene has CDR1 SGHRS and CDR2 YFSETQ. V gave up 5 bases and J gave up 6 bases; unmatched junction bases: 0. The CDR3 spells CASRTGAEAFF. DNA of the CDR3: TGCGCCAGCAGGACAGGGGCTGAAGCTTTCTTT.

A few counts support this clone. This same CDR3 is encoded by further DNA sequences in the sample. The chain employs TRBV20-1 and TRBJ2-7, with D uncertain. CDR3 size: 10 residues. Germline lookup yields CDR1 DFQATT and CDR2 SNEGSKA (reference sequence). V lost 5 bases and J lost 1, with 3 bases in between. CDR3 coding DNA: TGCAGTGCTCTGTCCTACGAGCAGTACTTC. This sequence encodes CSALSYEQYF.

This chain uses TRBV11-3 with TRBJ2-7; tentative D call: TRBD1 (8 bases). Trimming left V 5 bases short and J 3 bases short, with 17 bases between. Germline V gene data show CDR1 as SGHNT and CDR2 as YENEEA. The CDR3 runs 15 residues. CDR3 coding DNA: TGTGCCAGCAGCCTTGGACAGGGAGGGAACTACGAGCAGTACTTC. This encodes CASSLGQGGNYEQYF.

This rearrangement joins TRBV6-1 to TRBJ2-1; 7 nucleotides match TRBD1. Germline assignment: CDR1 MNHNS and CDR2 SASEGT. The CDR3 totals 14 residues. V trimming: 8 bases; J trimming: 5 bases; junction bases outside the gene matches: 9. In nucleotides, the CDR3 is TGTGCCAGCGGGGAAGGGGGCACGAACAATGAGCAGTTCTTC. It encodes CASGEGGTNNEQFF.

The CDR3 sequence: CASSIVTGPYEQYF. The CDR3 DNA follows: TGTGCCAGTAGTATAGTTACAGGCCCCTACGAGCAGTACTTC. The chain combines TRBV19 with TRBJ2-7, with TRBD1 as a possible D gene (5 bases). V was clipped by 1 base and J by 2 bases, with 9 bases between them. This CDR3 contains 14 residues. Germline V gives CDR1 LNHDA, CDR2 SQIVND (reference sequence). The full variable domain, completed using reference TRBV19 and TRBJ2-7, is DGGITQSPKYLFRKEGQNVTLSCEQNLNHDAMYWYRQDPGQGLRLIYYSQIVNDFQKGDIAEGYSVSREKKESFPLTVTSAQKNPTAFYLCASSIVTGPYEQYFGPGTRLTVT.

The rearrangement links TRBV9 to TRBJ2-3, with a possible D match to TRBD1 (5 bases). Trimming cost V 2 bases and J 2 bases, with 9 bases left between them. There are 14 residues in the CDR3. In germline, CDR1 is SGDLS, CDR2 YYNGEE. The CDR3 sequence: CASSVQGNTDTQYF. The CDR3 nucleotides read TGTGCCAGCAGCGTTCAGGGTAACACAGATACGCAGTATTTT.

The chain couples TRBV27 to TRBJ1-1; 7 bases line up with TRBD1. V was clipped by 3 bases and J by 4 bases; unmatched bases: 5. This CDR3 contains 14 residues. Germline CDR1 MNHEY, CDR2 SMNVEV (reference sequence). The CDR3 region is CASSFEGASTEAFF. The CDR3, as DNA: TGTGCCAGCAGTTTCGAGGGGGCCTCCACTGAAGCTTTCTTT.

The CDR3 spells CASRPWVIQGVNTEAFF. In DNA form, the CDR3 reads TGTGCCAGTAGACCATGGGTTATACAGGGAGTGAACACTGAAGCTTTCTTT. V usage is TRBV19 and J usage is TRBJ1-1; a weak D match, TRBD1 (6 bases). Trimming pared 6 bases from V and 0 bases from J, leaving 20 bases between. The CDR3 sequence is 17 residues long. Germline V gives CDR1 LNHDA, CDR2 SQIVND (reference sequence).

This clone has just a few counts. V usage is TRBV10-2 and J usage is TRBJ1-1; 7 bases are a match to TRBD1. Germline V gene sequence: CDR1 WSHSY, CDR2 SAAADI. This CDR3 is built from 12 residues. V lost 8 bases to trimming and J lost 6 bases; unmatched junction nucleotides: 6. The CDR3 reads CASVDRESEAFF. CDR3 bases: TGCGCCAGCGTCGACAGGGAATCTGAAGCTTTCTTT.

This sequence joins TRBV7-6 and TRBJ2-1; TRBD2 aligns across 11 bases. Germline CDR1 and CDR2: SGHVS and FNYEAQ. The CDR3 has 18 amino acids. V was clipped by 3 bases and J by 7 bases; unmatched bases: 14. CDR3 nucleotides: TGTGCCAGCAGCTTGAAACTAGCGGGAGCGGTTCCCCCAAATGAGCAGTTCTTC. Protein sequence: CASSLKLAGAVPPNEQFF.